The present T cell receptor (beta chain) was sequenced within a study of cytomegalovirus exposure and HLA in healthy donors. Whole-study results and caveats: According to a later analysis, most TCR beta chains associated with CMV appeared HLA-restricted. In a later analysis, a missense DCLRE1C variant was linked to TCR beta V- and J-gene trimming. An analysis done earlier found most TCR beta V segments productive about 87% or about 30% of the time. It was reportedly the case that the classifier diagnosed cytomegalovirus status with high specificity and sensitivity.

As concerns this clone: What it binds is not known.

The CDR3 has 15 amino acids. V was trimmed by 7 bases and J by 0 bases, leaving 13 bases between them. Per germline, CDR1 SNHLY and CDR2 FYNNEI. The study ran its PCR with 60 Vbeta and 13 Jbeta primers. Measured with immunoSEQ multiplex PCR; TCRdb has only the in-frame clones, and not every one. In the table there are roughly 130,000 clones, about 81% of which are singletons. The sequenced sample consisted of PBMCs. The TCR comes from a woman aged 40 to 55 in good health and CMV-seropositive. The V gene is TRBV2, the J gene TRBJ2-1, with D maybe TRBD1 (6 bases). DNA of the CDR3: TGTGCCAGCAAAATACAGGGAACCTCCTACAATGAGCAGTTCTTC. It encodes CASKIQGTSYNEQFF.